These 24 T cell receptor beta chains came from one sample sequenced in a study of T cell clonotyping in hematopoietic cell transplantation. Profiled with immunoSEQ multiplex PCR; TCRdb holds only in-frame clones, not every one. Of some 4,400 clones in the sample, 65% to 80% were seen once. This specimen was peripheral blood mononuclear cells, taken 100 days after allogeneic stem cell transplant. These receptors came from a female patient aged 50-59 years who had an allogeneic stem cell transplant from an unrelated donor, so the T cells may come from the graft donor. Some clones in this sample may be carry-over from other donors' samples.

In this sample, this clone turned up a few times. The rearrangement joins TRBV5-1 to TRBJ1-1, with TRBD1 matching over 7 bases. V dropped 0 bases and J dropped 5; count of bases not matched to a gene: 10. Germline V lookup: CDR1 SGHRS, CDR2 YFSETQ. This CDR3 has 16 residues. The CDR3 nucleotides read TGCGCCAGCAGCTTGGATGGCTACAGGGGCTTTACTGAAGCTTTCTTT. Amino acid sequence: CASSLDGYRGFTEAFF.

CDR3 DNA: TGTGCCTGGATTCGGACCAGCACCGGGGAGCTGTTTTTT. Its translation is CAWIRTSTGELFF. J is TRBJ2-2 and V is TRBV30, with D hard to call. V lost 4 bases and J 4 bases, leaving 10 bases between the germline ends. The CDR3 sequence is 13 residues long. Germline loops: CDR1 GTSNPN, CDR2 SVGIG (reference sequence).

The chain employs TRBV11-3 and TRBJ2-5, with D possibly being TRBD2 (5 bases). This CDR3 is 14 amino acids long. The V and J ends lost 5 bases and 3 bases respectively, with 13 bases between them. Germline V gene lookup returns CDR1 SGHNT and CDR2 YENEEA. The CDR3 DNA follows: TGTGCCAGCAGCCCCCCCGGGCGGGAAGAGACCCAGTACTTC. It encodes CASSPPGREETQYF.

V gene TRBV20-1 combines with J gene TRBJ1-1; D is undetermined. The germline V gene encodes CDR1 DFQATT and CDR2 SNEGSKA (reference sequence). The CDR3 runs to 11 residues. V dropped 6 bases and J dropped 3 bases, with 8 bases sitting between them. CDR3 in DNA: TGCAGTGCCCACCAGGACACTGAAGCTTTCTTT. This translates into CSAHQDTEAFF.

J is TRBJ1-5 and V is TRBV7-6; D not resolved. The germline V gene encodes CDR1 SGHVS and CDR2 FNYEAQ. The CDR3 has 13 residues. The V and J ends lost 3 bases and 3 bases respectively, with 6 bases between them. The CDR3 reads CASSFGYNQPQHF. The CDR3 coding sequence is TGTGCCAGCAGCTTCGGTTACAATCAGCCCCAGCATTTT.

This chain connects TRBV19 to TRBJ2-5; 7 bases align to TRBD2. Germline CDR1 and CDR2: LNHDA and SQIVND (reference sequence). CDR3 length: 15 amino acids. With 7 bases clipped from V and 4 bases from J, the junction kept 12 bases outside the gene matches. CDR3 in amino acids: CASKGGGFWGETQYF. DNA of the CDR3: TGTGCCAGTAAGGGCGGGGGATTCTGGGGAGAGACCCAGTACTTC.

This sequence joins TRBV19 and TRBJ2-3; the match to TRBD1 covers 8 bases. The CDR3 is 13 residues long. V dropped 6 bases and J dropped 6; count of bases not matched to a gene: 5. The germline gives CDR1 LNHDA, CDR2 SQIVND (reference sequence). The CDR3 sequence: CASRQGGMDTQYF. As DNA, the CDR3 is TGTGCCAGTAGACAGGGGGGAATGGATACGCAGTATTTT.

V and J are TRBV19 and TRBJ2-5; 7 nucleotides align to TRBD1. V was pared by 6 bases and J by 5 bases, with 6 bases of the junction left unmatched. Germline V gives CDR1 LNHDA, CDR2 SQIVND (reference sequence). This CDR3 comprises 13 residues. The CDR3 sequence: CASRRDSFETQYF. For the CDR3, the DNA is TGTGCCAGTAGGAGGGACAGCTTCGAGACCCAGTACTTC.

A single count supports this clone. The chain employs TRBV4-1 and TRBJ2-7, with D possibly matching TRBD2 (5 bases). CDR3 length: 16 residues. Germline V gene lookup returns CDR1 MGHRA and CDR2 YSYEKL. V was pared by 1 base and J by 2 bases, with 15 bases between. This CDR3 reads CASSQGVDGKAYEQYF. For the CDR3, the DNA is TGCGCCAGCAGCCAAGGGGTAGACGGGAAAGCCTACGAGCAGTACTTC.

The chain uses TRBV11-1 and TRBJ2-2; 8 nucleotides line up with TRBD2. V lost 3 bases and J lost 1; bases outside the gene matches: 4. The germline gives CDR1 SGHAT, CDR2 FQDESV (reference sequence). The CDR3 extends over 16 amino acids. The CDR3 loop is CASSFYSGENTGELFF. In nucleotides, the CDR3 is TGTGCCAGCAGCTTTTATAGCGGGGAGAACACCGGGGAGCTGTTTTTT.

The CDR3 DNA follows: TGTGCCACCAGCAGAGATGATCCCCGGGGGCCTGGCGGGGAGCTGTTTTTT. Its protein product is CATSRDDPRGPGGELFF. This sequence joins TRBV15 and TRBJ2-2; D may be TRBD1 or TRBD2 (6 bases each). The germline V gene has CDR1 LNHNV and CDR2 YYDKDF (reference sequence). The CDR3 sequence is 17 residues long. The ends were cut back, 0 bases at V and 7 bases at J, with 18 bases in the middle.

The rearrangement joins TRBV6-1 to TRBJ1-6; a possible D gene is TRBD1 (5 bases). The CDR3 has 15 residues. In germline, CDR1 is MNHNS, CDR2 SASEGT. Deletions cut 11 bases from V and 5 bases from J, with 19 bases between. The CDR3 region has the DNA TGTGCCTCCGATTGGGGGGAGACGGATAATTCACCCCTCCACTTT. The encoded protein is CASDWGETDNSPLHF.

V is TRBV2 and J is TRBJ1-1; D ambiguous. The V end lost 2 bases, the J end lost 8 bases, and 9 bases lay between the germline ends. Germline loops: CDR1 SNHLY, CDR2 FYNNEI. This CDR3 spans 12 amino acids. CDR3 sequence reads: CASSETPGEAFF. CDR3 nucleotide sequence: TGTGCCAGCAGTGAAACCCCCGGGGAAGCTTTCTTT.

The V and J genes are TRBV6-6 and TRBJ2-5; D is unresolved. This CDR3 comprises 15 residues. V shed 6 bases and J shed 2 bases, with 16 bases lying between them. The germline CDR1 and CDR2 sequences are MNHNY and SVGAGI (reference sequence). CDR3 DNA sequence: TGTGCCAGCAGCGCACAGCTCCTCTCTCAAGAGACCCAGTACTTC. Translated: CASSAQLLSQETQYF.

V and J are TRBV7-2 and TRBJ2-1; 11 bases are a match to TRBD2. In germline, CDR1 is SGHTA, CDR2 FQGNSA. With 0 bases clipped from V and 7 bases from J, the junction kept 11 bases outside the gene matches. CDR3 length equals 18 residues. CDR3 bases: TGTGCCAGCAGCTTAGCCCCACGGGTAGCGGGGGGGCGGAATGAGCAGTTCTTC. Translated: CASSLAPRVAGGRNEQFF.

The gene calls are TRBV5-4 and TRBJ1-2; D possibly corresponds to TRBD1 (5 bases). The V gene's germline CDR1 is SGHNT and CDR2 YYREEE (reference sequence). There are 14 residues in the CDR3. Trimming pared 3 bases from V and 2 bases from J, leaving 11 bases between. The CDR3 DNA reads as TGTGCCAGCAGCTCGAAAGGGGAGAACTATGGCTACACCTTC. It translates to CASSSKGENYGYTF.

V gene TRBV7-2 combines with J gene TRBJ1-3; D is uncertain. This CDR3 spans 13 amino acids. The ends were cut back, 2 bases at V and 3 bases at J, with 5 bases in the middle. Germline CDR1 SGHTA, CDR2 FQGNSA. In DNA form, the CDR3 reads TGTGCCAGCAGCTTATTGAATGGAAACACCATATATTTT. Amino acids: CASSLLNGNTIYF.

The CDR3 loop is CASSLVSNSGRSSYNEQFF. The CDR3, as DNA: TGTGCCAGCAGCTTAGTGTCCAATAGCGGGAGAAGCTCCTACAATGAGCAGTTCTTC. V gene TRBV11-2 combines with J gene TRBJ2-1; TRBD2 matches at 9 bases. The CDR3 spans 19 residues. V dropped 1 base and J dropped 0; count of bases not matched to a gene: 10. Germline CDR1 is SGHAT and CDR2 is FQNNGV.

The chain is built from TRBV30 and TRBJ1-5; a weak D match, TRBD1 (5 bases). The germline V and J ends were trimmed by 6 bases and 3 bases, with 15 bases remaining between them. CDR1 is GTSNPN and CDR2 is SVGIG in the germline V gene (reference sequence). The CDR3 consists of 14 residues. The DNA of the CDR3 is TGTGCCTGTAGTTCCAGGGAACTCAATCAGCCCCAGCATTTT. The encoded protein is CACSSRELNQPQHF.

As concerns this clone: In the same sample, other DNA sequences code for this CDR3. The chain combines TRBV7-8 with TRBJ2-7; possible D gene TRBD1, 5 bases. CDR3 length: 14 amino acids. V was trimmed by 5 bases and J by 2 bases, leaving 13 bases between them. Germline V lookup: CDR1 SGHVS, CDR2 FQNEAQ. The CDR3 loop reads CASSLLGRTYEQYF. The DNA of the CDR3 is TGTGCCAGCAGCCTTCTGGGGCGAACCTACGAGCAGTACTTC. The full variable domain, rest sourced from reference TRBV7-8 and TRBJ2-7, is GAGVSQSPRYKVAKRGQDVALRCDPISGHVSLFWYQQALGQGPEFLTYFQNEAQLDKSGLPSDRFFAERPEGSVSTLKIQRTQQEDSAVYLCASSLLGRTYEQYFGPGTRLTVT.

The V and J genes are TRBV6-5 and TRBJ1-2; possibly TRBD1 for D (5 bases). With 5 bases removed from V and 5 bases from J, the gap between germline ends came to 9 bases. The CDR3 consists of 12 residues. The germline V gene encodes CDR1 MNHEY and CDR2 SVGAGI. CDR3 sequence (DNA): TGTGCCAGCAGTGCCCGACAGTATGGCTACACCTTC. Translated: CASSARQYGYTF.

The V gene is TRBV5-1, the J gene TRBJ2-7; D gene unclear. Germline CDR1 is SGHRS and CDR2 is YFSETQ. Deletions cut 4 bases from V and 5 bases from J, with 16 bases between. The length of the CDR3 is 14 residues. The CDR3 region is CASSPLGFAHEQYF. CDR3 nucleotide sequence: TGCGCCAGCAGCCCCCTAGGGTTCGCCCACGAGCAGTACTTC.

The rearrangement links TRBV6-1 to TRBJ1-5; a weak D match, TRBD1 (5 bases). This CDR3 has 13 amino acids. Germline V lookup: CDR1 MNHNS, CDR2 SASEGT. The V end was cut by 5 bases, the J end by 7 bases, with 12 bases between. The CDR3, as DNA: TGTGCCAGCAGTAACGGGGGAGCCCAGCCCCAGCATTTT. This codes for CASSNGGAQPQHF.

V gene TRBV2 combines with J gene TRBJ1-6; 9 bases line up with TRBD1. The V and J ends lost 7 bases and 0 bases, in that order; junction bases with no gene match: 4. The germline V gene has CDR1 SNHLY and CDR2 FYNNEI. The CDR3 is 16 residues long. The CDR3 coding sequence is TGTGCCAGCACGACAGGGGGAGGCTCCTATAATTCACCCCTCCACTTT. Protein sequence: CASTTGGGSYNSPLHF.